This T cell receptor (beta chain) was captured in a study of post-analysis software for immune sequencing data. Findings of the study overall: Included in a set of 5 or 6 TRBV segments more frequent in patients than controls were TRBV5-6, TRBV5-1 and TRBV20-1.

A remark on this clonotype: Its antigen remains unknown.

TCR beta cDNA libraries had unique molecular identifiers. TCRdb re-called the PCR reads through MiXCR, storing one row per CDR3 protein. The profile shows about 540,000 distinct CDR3 sequences, roughly 34% of them singletons. The CDR3 runs to 12 residues. Trimming took off 3 bases at V and 5 bases at J, with 7 bases between the two ends. The sequence came from a girl under 18 with multiple sclerosis. The chain has TRBV12-3 or TRBV12-4 and TRBJ1-1, with TRBD1 as a possible D gene (5 bases). Sample: blood. The CDR3 here is CASSLHRTEAFF. The CDR3, as DNA: TGTGCCAGCAGTTTGCACAGGACTGAAGCTTTCTTT.